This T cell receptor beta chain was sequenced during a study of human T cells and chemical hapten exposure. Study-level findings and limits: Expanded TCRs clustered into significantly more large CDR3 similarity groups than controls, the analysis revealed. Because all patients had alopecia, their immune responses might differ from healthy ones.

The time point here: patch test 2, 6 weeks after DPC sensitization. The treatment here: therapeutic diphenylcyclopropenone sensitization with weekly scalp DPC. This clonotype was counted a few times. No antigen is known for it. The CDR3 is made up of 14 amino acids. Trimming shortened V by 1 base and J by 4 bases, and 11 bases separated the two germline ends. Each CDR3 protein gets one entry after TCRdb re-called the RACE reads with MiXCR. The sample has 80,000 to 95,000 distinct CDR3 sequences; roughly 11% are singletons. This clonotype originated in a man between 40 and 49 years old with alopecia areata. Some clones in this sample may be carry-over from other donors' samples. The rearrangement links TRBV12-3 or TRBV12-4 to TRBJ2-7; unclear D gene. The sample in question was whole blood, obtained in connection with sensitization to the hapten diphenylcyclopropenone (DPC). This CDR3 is CASSLGEVPYEQYF. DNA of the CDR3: TGTGCCAGCAGTTTAGGTGAGGTTCCGTACGAGCAGTACTTC.